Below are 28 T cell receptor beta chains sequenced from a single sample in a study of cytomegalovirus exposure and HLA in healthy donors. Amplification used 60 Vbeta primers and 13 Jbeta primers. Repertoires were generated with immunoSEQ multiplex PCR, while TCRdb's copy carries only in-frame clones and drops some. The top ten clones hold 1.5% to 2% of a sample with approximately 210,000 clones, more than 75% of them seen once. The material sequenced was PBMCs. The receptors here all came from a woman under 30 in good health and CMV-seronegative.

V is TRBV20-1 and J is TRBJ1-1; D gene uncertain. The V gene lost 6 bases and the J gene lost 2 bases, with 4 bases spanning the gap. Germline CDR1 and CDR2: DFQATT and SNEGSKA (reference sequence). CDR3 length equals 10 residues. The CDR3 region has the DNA TGCAGTGCAATAAACACTGAAGCTTTCTTT. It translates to CSAINTEAFF.

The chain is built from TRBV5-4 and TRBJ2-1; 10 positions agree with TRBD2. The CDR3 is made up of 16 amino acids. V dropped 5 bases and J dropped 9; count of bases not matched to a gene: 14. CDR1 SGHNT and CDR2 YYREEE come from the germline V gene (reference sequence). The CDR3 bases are TGTGCCAGCAGGCCATCTGAGCGGGGGGGAGGAAGTGAGCAGTTCTTC. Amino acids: CASRPSERGGGSEQFF.

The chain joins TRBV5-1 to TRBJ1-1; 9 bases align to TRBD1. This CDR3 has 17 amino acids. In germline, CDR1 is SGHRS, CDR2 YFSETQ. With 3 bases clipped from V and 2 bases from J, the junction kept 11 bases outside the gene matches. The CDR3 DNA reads TGCGCCAGCAGCTCCGCAGGGACAGGGATGCTAAACACTGAAGCTTTCTTT. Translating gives CASSSAGTGMLNTEAFF.

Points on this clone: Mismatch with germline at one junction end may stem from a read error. CDR3 nucleotides: TGTGCTAGCAGCTTAGACAGGAACACTGAAGCTTTCTTT. This translates into CASSLDRNTEAFF. The rearrangement joins TRBV7-7 to TRBJ1-1; TRBD1 is a possible D gene (5 bases). Germline V CDR1 and CDR2: SSHAT, FNYEAQ (reference sequence). The CDR3 is 13 amino acids.

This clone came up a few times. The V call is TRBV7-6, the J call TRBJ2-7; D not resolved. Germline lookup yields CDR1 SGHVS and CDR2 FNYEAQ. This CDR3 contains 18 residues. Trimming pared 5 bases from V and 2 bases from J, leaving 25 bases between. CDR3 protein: CASSPIRGEPKNTYEQYF. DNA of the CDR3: TGTGCCAGCAGCCCTATTCGAGGAGAACCGAAAAATACCTACGAGCAGTACTTC.

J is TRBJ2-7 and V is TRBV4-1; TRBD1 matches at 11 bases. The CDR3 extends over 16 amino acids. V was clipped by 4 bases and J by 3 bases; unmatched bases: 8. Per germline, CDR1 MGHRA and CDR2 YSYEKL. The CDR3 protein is CASSLIPGQGVYEQYF. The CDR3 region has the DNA TGCGCCAGCAGCCTTATTCCGGGACAGGGGGTCTACGAGCAGTACTTC.

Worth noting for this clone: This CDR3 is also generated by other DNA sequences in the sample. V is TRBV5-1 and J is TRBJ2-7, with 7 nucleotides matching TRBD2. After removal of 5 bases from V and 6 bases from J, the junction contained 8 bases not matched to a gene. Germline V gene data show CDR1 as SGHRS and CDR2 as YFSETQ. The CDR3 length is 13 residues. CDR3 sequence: CASRSGDYSEQYF. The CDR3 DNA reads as TGCGCCAGCAGATCCGGGGACTATTCCGAGCAGTACTTC.

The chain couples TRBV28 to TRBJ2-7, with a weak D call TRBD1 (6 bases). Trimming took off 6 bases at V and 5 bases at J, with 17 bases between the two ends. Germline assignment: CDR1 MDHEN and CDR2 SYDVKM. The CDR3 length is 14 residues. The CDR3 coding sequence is TGTGCCAGCAGGGGGTGGACAGATTACCACGAGCAGTACTTC. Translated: CASRGWTDYHEQYF.

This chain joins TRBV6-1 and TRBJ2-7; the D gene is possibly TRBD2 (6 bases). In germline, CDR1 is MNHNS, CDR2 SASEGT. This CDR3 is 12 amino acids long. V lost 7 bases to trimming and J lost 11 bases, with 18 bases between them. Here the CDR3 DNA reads TGTGCCAGCATCGAGTCTGGAGGGGACGAGTACTTC. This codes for CASIESGGDEYF.

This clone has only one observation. CDR3: CASSPRGNTEAFF. In DNA form, the CDR3 reads TGTGCCAGCAGCCCTAGGGGGAACACTGAAGCTTTCTTT. V is TRBV5-4 and J is TRBJ1-1, with a weak D call TRBD1 (5 bases). V lost 4 bases to trimming and J lost 1 base, with 8 bases between them. From germline, CDR1 is SGHNT and CDR2 YYREEE (reference sequence). The length of the CDR3 is 13 residues.

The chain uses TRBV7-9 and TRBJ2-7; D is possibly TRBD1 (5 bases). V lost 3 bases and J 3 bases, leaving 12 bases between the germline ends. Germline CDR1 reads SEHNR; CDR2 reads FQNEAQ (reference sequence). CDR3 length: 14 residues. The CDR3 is CASSFFQGNYEQYF. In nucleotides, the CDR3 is TGTGCCAGCAGCTTCTTTCAGGGAAACTACGAGCAGTACTTC.

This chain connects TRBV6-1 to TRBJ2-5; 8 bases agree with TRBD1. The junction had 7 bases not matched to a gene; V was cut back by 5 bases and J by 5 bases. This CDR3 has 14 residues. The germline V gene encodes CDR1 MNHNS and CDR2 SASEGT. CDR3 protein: CASSRQGPMETQYF. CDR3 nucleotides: TGTGCCAGCAGTAGACAGGGGCCTATGGAGACCCAGTACTTC.

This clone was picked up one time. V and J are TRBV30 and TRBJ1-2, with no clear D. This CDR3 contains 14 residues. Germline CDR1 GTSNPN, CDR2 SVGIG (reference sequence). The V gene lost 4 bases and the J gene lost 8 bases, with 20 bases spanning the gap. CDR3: CAWTASTFARGYTF. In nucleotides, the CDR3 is TGTGCCTGGACCGCATCGACTTTTGCTCGAGGCTACACCTTC. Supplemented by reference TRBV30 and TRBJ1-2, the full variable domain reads SQTIHQWPATLVQPVGSPLSLECTVEGTSNPNLYWYRQAAGRGLQLLFYSVGIGQISSEVPQNLSASRPQDRQFILSSKKLLLSDSGFYLCAWTASTFARGYTFGSGTRLTVV.

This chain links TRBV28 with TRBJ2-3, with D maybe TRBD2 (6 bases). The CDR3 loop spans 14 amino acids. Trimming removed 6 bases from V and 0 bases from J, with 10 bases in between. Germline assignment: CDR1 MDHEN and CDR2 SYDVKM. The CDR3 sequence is CASSPGGSTDTQYF. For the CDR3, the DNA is TGTGCCAGCAGCCCCGGGGGAAGCACAGATACGCAGTATTTT.

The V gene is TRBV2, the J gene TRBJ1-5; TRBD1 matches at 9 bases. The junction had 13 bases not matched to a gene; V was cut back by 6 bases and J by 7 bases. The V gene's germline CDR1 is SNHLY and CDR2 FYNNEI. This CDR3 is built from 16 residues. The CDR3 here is CASRSTGTGKGQPQHF. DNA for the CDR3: TGTGCCAGCAGGTCGACCGGGACAGGGAAGGGCCAGCCCCAGCATTTT.

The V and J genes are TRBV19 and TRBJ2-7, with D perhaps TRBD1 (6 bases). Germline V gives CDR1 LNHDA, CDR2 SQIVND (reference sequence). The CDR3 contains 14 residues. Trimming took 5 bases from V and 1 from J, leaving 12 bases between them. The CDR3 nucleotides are TGTGCCAGTAGTCACCGGGACACATCCTACGAGCAGTACTTC. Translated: CASSHRDTSYEQYF.

This CDR3 is CASSLASLNTEAFF. CDR3 nucleotide sequence: TGTGCCAGCAGCTTAGCGAGTCTTAACACTGAAGCTTTCTTT. This chain links TRBV7-9 with TRBJ1-1; D gene uncertain. This CDR3 has 14 residues. Germline V gene data show CDR1 as SEHNR and CDR2 as FQNEAQ (reference sequence). V was clipped by 0 bases and J by 2 bases, with 7 bases between them.

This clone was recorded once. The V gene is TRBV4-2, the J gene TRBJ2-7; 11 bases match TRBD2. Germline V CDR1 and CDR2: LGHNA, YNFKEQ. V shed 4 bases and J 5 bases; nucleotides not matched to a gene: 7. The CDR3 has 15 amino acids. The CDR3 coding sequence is TGTGCCAGCAGCCTATCGACTAGCGGGAACCACGAGCAGTACTTC. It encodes CASSLSTSGNHEQYF.

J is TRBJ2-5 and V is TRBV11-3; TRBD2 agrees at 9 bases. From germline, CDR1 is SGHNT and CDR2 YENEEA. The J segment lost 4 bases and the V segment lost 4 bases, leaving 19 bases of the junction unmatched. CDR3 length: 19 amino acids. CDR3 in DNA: TGTGCCAGCAGCTCGTACTTATCCGGGCGGGAGGGCCTCGGAGAGACCCAGTACTTC. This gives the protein CASSSYLSGREGLGETQYF. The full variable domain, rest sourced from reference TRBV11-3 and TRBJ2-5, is EAGVVQSPRYKIIEKKQPVAFWCNPISGHNTLYWYLQNLGQGPELLIRYENEEAVDDSQLPKDRFSAERLKGVDSTLKIQPAELGDSAVYLCASSSYLSGREGLGETQYFGPGTRLLVL.

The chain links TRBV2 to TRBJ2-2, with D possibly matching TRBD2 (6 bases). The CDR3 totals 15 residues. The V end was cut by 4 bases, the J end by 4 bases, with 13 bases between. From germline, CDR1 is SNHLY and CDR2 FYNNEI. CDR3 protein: CASSGRWRVTGELFF. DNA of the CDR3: TGTGCCAGCAGTGGAAGGTGGAGGGTCACCGGGGAGCTGTTTTTT.

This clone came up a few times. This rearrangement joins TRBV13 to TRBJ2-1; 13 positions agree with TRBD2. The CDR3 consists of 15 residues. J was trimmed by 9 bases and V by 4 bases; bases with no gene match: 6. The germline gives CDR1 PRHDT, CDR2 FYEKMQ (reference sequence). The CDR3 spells CASSWGLAGWGEQFF. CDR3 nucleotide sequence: TGTGCCAGCAGCTGGGGACTAGCGGGATGGGGTGAGCAGTTCTTC.

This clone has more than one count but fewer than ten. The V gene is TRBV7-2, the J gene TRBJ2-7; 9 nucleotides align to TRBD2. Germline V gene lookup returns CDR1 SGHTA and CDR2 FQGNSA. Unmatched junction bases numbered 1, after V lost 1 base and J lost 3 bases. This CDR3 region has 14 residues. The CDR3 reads CASSLGGRGYEQYF. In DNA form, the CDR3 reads TGTGCCAGCAGCTTAGGCGGGAGGGGCTACGAGCAGTACTTC.

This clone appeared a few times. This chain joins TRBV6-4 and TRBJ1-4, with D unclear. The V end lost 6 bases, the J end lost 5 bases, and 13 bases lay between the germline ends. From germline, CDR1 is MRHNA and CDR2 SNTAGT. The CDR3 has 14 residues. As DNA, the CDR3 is TGTGCCAGCAGCGCCCGTTCGGGGAATGAAAAACTGTTTTTT. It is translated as CASSARSGNEKLFF.

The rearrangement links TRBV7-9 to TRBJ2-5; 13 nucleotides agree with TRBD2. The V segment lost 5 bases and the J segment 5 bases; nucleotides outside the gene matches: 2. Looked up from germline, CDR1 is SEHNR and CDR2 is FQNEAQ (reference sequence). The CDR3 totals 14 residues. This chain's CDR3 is CASSKGLAGETQYF. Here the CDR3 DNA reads TGTGCCAGCAGCAAGGGACTAGCGGGGGAGACCCAGTACTTC.

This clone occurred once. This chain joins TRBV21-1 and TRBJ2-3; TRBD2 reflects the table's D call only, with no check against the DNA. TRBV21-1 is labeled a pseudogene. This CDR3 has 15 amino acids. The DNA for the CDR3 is TGTGCCAGCAGCAAAGCTAGCGGGAGCACAGATACGCAGTATTTT. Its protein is CASSKASGSTDTQYF.

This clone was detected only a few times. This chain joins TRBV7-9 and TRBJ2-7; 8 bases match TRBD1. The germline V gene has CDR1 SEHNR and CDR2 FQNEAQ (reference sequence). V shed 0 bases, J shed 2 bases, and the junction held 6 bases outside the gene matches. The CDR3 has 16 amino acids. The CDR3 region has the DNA TGTGCCAGCAGCTTAGCGCAGGGGGCGCGTCCCTACGAGCAGTACTTC. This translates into CASSLAQGARPYEQYF. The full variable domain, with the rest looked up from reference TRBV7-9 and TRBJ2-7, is DTGVSQNPRHKITKRGQNVTFRCDPISEHNRLYWYRQTLGQGPEFLTYFQNEAQLEKSRLLSDRFSAERPKGSFSTLEIQRTEQGDSAMYLCASSLAQGARPYEQYFGPGTRLTVT.

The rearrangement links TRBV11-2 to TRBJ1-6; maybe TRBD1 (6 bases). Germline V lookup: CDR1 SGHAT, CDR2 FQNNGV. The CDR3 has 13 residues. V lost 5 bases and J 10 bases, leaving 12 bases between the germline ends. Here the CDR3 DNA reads TGTGCCAGCAGCCGGGGGGCTAAATCACCCCTCCACTTT. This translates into CASSRGAKSPLHF.

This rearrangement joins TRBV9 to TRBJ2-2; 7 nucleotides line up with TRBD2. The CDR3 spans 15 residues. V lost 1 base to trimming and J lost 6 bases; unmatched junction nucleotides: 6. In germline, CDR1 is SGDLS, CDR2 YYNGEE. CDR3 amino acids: CASSVRDYPPGELFF. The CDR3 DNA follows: TGTGCCAGCAGCGTACGGGACTACCCGCCCGGGGAGCTGTTTTTT.